The clone carrying this T cell receptor beta chain was counted many times. This sample was taken from a study of CD8 T cells in ankylosing spondylitis. V was shortened by 3 bases and J by 4 bases, with 12 bases between the two germline ends. Germline CDR1 is ENHRY and CDR2 is SYGVKD. This CDR3 region has 14 residues. TCRdb itself ran the 5' RACE reads through MiXCR, one entry per CDR3 protein. The data hold 200,000 to 250,000 distinct CDR3 sequences, with about 10% observed a single time. The V gene is TRBV10-3, the J gene TRBJ1-1, with D unclear. Material: blood, either unsorted or a sorted T cell fraction (not recorded which). The receptor was isolated from a male donor with ankylosing spondylitis or in good health (not recorded which). Here the CDR3 reads CAISEAPPGTEAFF. In DNA, the CDR3 is TGTGCCATCAGTGAAGCTCCCCCCGGCACTGAAGCTTTCTTT.